This T cell receptor (beta chain) was recovered during a study of cytomegalovirus exposure and HLA in healthy donors. These donors counted as nominally healthy when sampled, but unrecorded immune exposures were likely. Researchers ran the PCR with 60 Vbeta and 13 Jbeta primers. Profiled with immunoSEQ multiplex PCR; TCRdb holds only in-frame clones, not every one. The sample shows around 100,000 clones, around 79% of them seen only once. The CDR3 sequence is 14 residues long. V was clipped by 8 bases and J by 1 base, with 12 bases between them. Germline V lookup: CDR1 MNHEY, CDR2 SMNVEV (reference sequence). This clone was seen more than once but under ten times.

The genes are TRBV27 and TRBJ1-3; D is uncertain. The sequence derives from a woman aged 40-49 years in good health and CMV-seronegative. The sequencing input was PBMCs. CDR3 residues: CASSPRTSGNTIYF. As DNA, the CDR3 is TGTGCCAGCTCCCCCCGGACTTCTGGAAACACCATATATTTT.